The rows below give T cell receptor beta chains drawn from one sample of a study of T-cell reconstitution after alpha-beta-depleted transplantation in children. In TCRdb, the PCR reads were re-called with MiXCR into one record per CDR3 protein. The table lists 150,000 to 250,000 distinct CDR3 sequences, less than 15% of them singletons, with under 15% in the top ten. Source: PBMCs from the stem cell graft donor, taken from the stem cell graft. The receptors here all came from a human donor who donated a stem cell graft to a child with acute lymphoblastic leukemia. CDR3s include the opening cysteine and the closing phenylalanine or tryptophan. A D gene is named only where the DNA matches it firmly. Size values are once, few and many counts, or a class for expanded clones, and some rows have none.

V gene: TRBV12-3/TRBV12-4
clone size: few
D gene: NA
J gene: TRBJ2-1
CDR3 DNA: TGTGCCAGCAGCCCCGAGGTCCTATACAATGAGCAGTTCTTC
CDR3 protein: CASSPEVLYNEQFF

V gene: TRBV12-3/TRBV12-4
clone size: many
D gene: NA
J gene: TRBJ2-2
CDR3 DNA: TGTGCCAGCACACAAAGGCGGCCCGGGGAGCTGTTTTTT
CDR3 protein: CASTQRRPGELFF

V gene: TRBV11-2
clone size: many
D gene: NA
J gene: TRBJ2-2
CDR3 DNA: TGTGCCAGCAGCTTAGTTGTCGGGGAGCTGTTTTTT
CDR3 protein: CASSLVVGELFF

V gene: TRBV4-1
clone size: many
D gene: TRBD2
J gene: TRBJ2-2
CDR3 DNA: TGCGCCAGCAGCCCGTCCATCAGCGGGACCACCGGGGAGCTGTTTTTT
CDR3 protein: CASSPSISGTTGELFF

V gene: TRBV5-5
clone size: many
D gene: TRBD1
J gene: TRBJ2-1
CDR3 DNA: TGTGCCAGCAGCGCGGGAGACAGGGGGCCCTACAATGAGCAGTTCTTC
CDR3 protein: CASSAGDRGPYNEQFF

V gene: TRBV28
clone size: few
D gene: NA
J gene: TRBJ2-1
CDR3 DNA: TGTGCCAGCAGTTCAGAATGGAGGGGTGGCTATGAGCAGTTCTTC
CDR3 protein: CASSSEWRGGYEQFF

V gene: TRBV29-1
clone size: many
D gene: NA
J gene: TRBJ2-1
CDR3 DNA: TGCAGCGTCGTGACCCAGCGGGCCGACAATGAGCAGTTCTTC
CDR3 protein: CSVVTQRADNEQFF

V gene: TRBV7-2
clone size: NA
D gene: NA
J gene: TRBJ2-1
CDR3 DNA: TGTGCCAGCAGCTTAGATTTCGGGAATGAGCAGTTCTTC
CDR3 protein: CASSLDFGNEQFF

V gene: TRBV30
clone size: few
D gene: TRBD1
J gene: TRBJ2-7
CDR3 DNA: TGTGCCTGGAGTGTGGAATTCGGACAGGGGTACTTC
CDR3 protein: CAWSVEFGQGYF

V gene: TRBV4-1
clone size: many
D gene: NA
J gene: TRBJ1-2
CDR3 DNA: TGCGCCAGCAGCCAAGATCCCACAGGCTACTATGGCTACACCTTC
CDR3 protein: CASSQDPTGYYGYTF

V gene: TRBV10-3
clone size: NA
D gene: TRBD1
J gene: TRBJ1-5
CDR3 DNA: TGTGCCATCAGTGGGACAGGGGGCTCCCAGCCCCAGCATTTT
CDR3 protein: CAISGTGGSQPQHF

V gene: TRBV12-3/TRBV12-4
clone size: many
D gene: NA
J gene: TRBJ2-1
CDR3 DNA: TGTGCCAGCAGTTTAAGGGATGAGCAGTTCTTC
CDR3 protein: CASSLRDEQFF

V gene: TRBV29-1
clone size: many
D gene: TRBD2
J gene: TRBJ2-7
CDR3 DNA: TGCAGCGTTGAACCCATAGCGGGAGGGCATGGCGAGCAGTACTTC
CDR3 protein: CSVEPIAGGHGEQYF

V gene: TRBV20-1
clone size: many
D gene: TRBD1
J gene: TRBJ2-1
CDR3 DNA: TGCAGTGCTAGGCCCCGCCGGGACAGGGGATCTGGTGAGCAGTTCTTC
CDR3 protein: CSARPRRDRGSGEQFF

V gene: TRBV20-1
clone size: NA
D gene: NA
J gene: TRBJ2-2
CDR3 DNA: TGCAGTGCTAGGCCCCCTCCGGGGCGAAACACCGGGGAGCTGTTTTTT
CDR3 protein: CSARPPPGRNTGELFF

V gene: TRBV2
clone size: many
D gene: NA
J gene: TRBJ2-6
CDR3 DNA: TGTGCCAGCACCCTCGTGGGTGGCGCCTCTGGGGCCAACGTCCTGACTTTC
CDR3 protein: CASTLVGGASGANVLTF

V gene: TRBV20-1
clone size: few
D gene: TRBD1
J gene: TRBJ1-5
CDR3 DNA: TGCAGTGCTGGACAGGGAAGCAATCAGCCCCAGCATTTT
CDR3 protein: CSAGQGSNQPQHF

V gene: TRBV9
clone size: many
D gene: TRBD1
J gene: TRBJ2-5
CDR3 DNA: TGTGCCAGCAGCGTATCAGGGGGCTACGAGACCCAGTACTTC
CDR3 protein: CASSVSGGYETQYF